The 27 T cell receptor beta chains reported below all come from one sample, sequenced in a study of identical twins. Via MiXCR, TCRdb re-called the 5' RACE reads, giving one row per CDR3 protein. Here the sample spans approximately 1.8 million distinct CDR3 sequences, under 35% being singletons. Sample: cord blood. The receptors derive from a newborn girl in good health.

This clonotype was recorded a few times. The chain joins TRBV20-1 to TRBJ2-5; D might be TRBD2 (6 bases). Trimming removed 4 bases at V and 1 base at J, with 13 bases between. The germline CDR1 and CDR2 sequences are DFQATT and SNEGSKA (reference sequence). The CDR3 totals 14 residues. The chain's CDR3 is CSAMPAGRQETQYF. As DNA, the CDR3 is TGCAGTGCTATGCCCGCGGGACGCCAAGAGACCCAGTACTTC.

The gene calls are TRBV3-1 and TRBJ2-5; 8 bases fit TRBD2. The DNA end lines up better with TRBJ2-7; the J call may be wrong. Germline V CDR1 and CDR2: LGHDT, YNNKEL (reference sequence). There are 15 residues in the CDR3. The CDR3: CASSPREGLGNEQYF. CDR3 sequence (DNA): TGTGCCAGCAGCCCACGGGAGGGCCTTGGTAACGAGCAGTACTTC.

This chain links TRBV5-1 with TRBJ2-7; the match to TRBD1 covers 7 bases. The CDR3 is made up of 14 amino acids. Germline CDR1 is SGHRS and CDR2 is YFSETQ. Trimming removed 0 bases from V and 5 bases from J; junction bases left unmatched: 5. The CDR3: CASSLDRGYHEQYF. CDR3 nucleotides: TGCGCCAGCAGCTTGGACAGGGGCTACCACGAGCAGTACTTC.

This clonotype appeared many times. This chain connects TRBV10-3 to TRBJ2-3, with 7 bases fitting TRBD2. CDR1 and CDR2 from the germline V gene are ENHRY and SYGVKD. The CDR3 covers 16 residues. J gave up 0 bases and V 5 bases, and 8 bases lay outside the gene matches. The CDR3 spells CAISSASGISTDTQYF. DNA of the CDR3: TGTGCCATCAGTTCGGCTAGCGGTATTAGCACAGATACGCAGTATTTT.

The V call is TRBV16, the J call TRBJ2-1; possibly TRBD2 for D (5 bases). CDR1 and CDR2 (germline): KGHSY, FQNENV. CDR3 size: 18 residues. The ends were cut back, 4 bases at V and 0 bases at J, with 19 bases in the middle. In nucleotides, the CDR3 is TGTGCCAGCAGCCGCCCCCACGATAAGCGGAGCTCCTACAATGAGCAGTTCTTC. Its protein is CASSRPHDKRSSYNEQFF.

This clonotype appeared a few times. This rearrangement joins TRBV15 to TRBJ1-3; 7 positions match TRBD1. The germline gives CDR1 LNHNV, CDR2 YYDKDF (reference sequence). J gave up 4 bases and V 2 bases, and 5 bases lay outside the gene matches. There are 15 residues in the CDR3. For the CDR3, the DNA is TGTGCCACCAGCAGACGGGACAGTCGCGGAAACACCATATATTTT. It yields the protein CATSRRDSRGNTIYF.

The chain employs TRBV7-2 and TRBJ2-1, with D tentatively TRBD2 (5 bases). Between the trimmed V and J ends, which lost 5 bases and 0 bases, there was a span of 8 bases. This CDR3 is 14 amino acids long. From germline, CDR1 is SGHTA and CDR2 FQGNSA. The CDR3 DNA reads TGTGCCAGCAGCCGACTAAACTCCTACAATGAGCAGTTCTTC. It codes for CASSRLNSYNEQFF.

The chain carries TRBV28 and TRBJ2-7; 9 positions agree with TRBD1. This CDR3 comprises 14 residues. After removal of 7 bases from V and 2 bases from J, the junction contained 6 bases not matched to a gene. The germline V gene encodes CDR1 MDHEN and CDR2 SYDVKM. The DNA for the CDR3 is TGTGCCAGCAACGACAGGGGGGGCGCCTACGAGCAGTACTTC. Amino acids: CASNDRGGAYEQYF.

This rearrangement joins TRBV3-1 to TRBJ2-3; D is unclear. The germline CDR1 and CDR2 sequences are LGHDT and YNNKEL (reference sequence). The CDR3 runs to 16 residues. The V end was cut by 0 bases, the J end by 0 bases, with 10 bases between. CDR3 coding DNA: TGTGCCAGCAGCCAAGAAGGGAAAGTTAGCACAGATACGCAGTATTTT. Translating it yields CASSQEGKVSTDTQYF.

J is TRBJ2-1 and V is TRBV11-2; no clear D gene. The germline CDR1 and CDR2 sequences are SGHAT and FQNNGV. V dropped 1 base and J dropped 0 bases, with 13 bases sitting between them. CDR3 size: 17 residues. CDR3 protein: CASSLGLNLTSYNEQFF. The CDR3 bases are TGTGCCAGCAGCTTAGGGCTGAACTTAACCTCCTACAATGAGCAGTTCTTC.

V gene TRBV15 combines with J gene TRBJ1-2, with D tentatively TRBD1 (5 bases). V was trimmed by 5 bases and J by 6 bases, leaving 13 bases between them. The CDR3 loop spans 13 amino acids. Germline loops: CDR1 LNHNV, CDR2 YYDKDF (reference sequence). The CDR3 is CATSPGGSHGYTF. CDR3 nucleotides: TGTGCCACCAGCCCCGGGGGTTCCCATGGCTACACCTTC.

This chain links TRBV10-3 with TRBJ1-2, with D possibly matching TRBD1 (5 bases). Trimming shortened V by 4 bases and J by 1 base, and 7 bases separated the two germline ends. The CDR3 sequence is 13 residues long. Germline V lookup: CDR1 ENHRY, CDR2 SYGVKD. Here the CDR3 reads CAISVGRNYGYTF. In nucleotides, the CDR3 is TGTGCCATCAGTGTGGGACGTAACTATGGCTACACCTTC.

The chain has TRBV5-1 and TRBJ2-5; D unclear. This CDR3 has 15 residues. Germline V gene data show CDR1 as SGHRS and CDR2 as YFSETQ. V lost 1 base and J lost 2, with 12 bases in between. The CDR3, as DNA: TGCGCCAGCAGCTTGACTGGAGACGTGCAAGAGACCCAGTACTTC. Protein: CASSLTGDVQETQYF.

Comment on this clonotype: One junction end does not reproduce the germline sequence, and a read error may be involved. This chain links TRBV25-1 with TRBJ2-7; D gene uncertain. This CDR3 comprises 14 residues. Germline assignment: CDR1 MGHDK and CDR2 SYGVNS. DNA for the CDR3: TGTGCCAGCAGTGATGGCCTAAAAACCTACGGGCAGTACTTC. It codes for CASSDGLKTYGQYF.

The chain uses TRBV20-1 and TRBJ2-3, with unresolved D. This CDR3 has 13 amino acids. Germline V CDR1 and CDR2: DFQATT, SNEGSKA (reference sequence). Trimming cost V 5 bases and J 0 bases, with 9 bases left between them. The CDR3 nucleotides read TGCAGTGCTCCGACCCCCAGCACAGATACGCAGTATTTT. Amino acid sequence: CSAPTPSTDTQYF.

Remarks on this clonotype: The conserved closing phenylalanine or tryptophan is absent in this CDR3, likely reflecting a read error. This chain joins TRBV5-1 and TRBJ2-5; D unclear. This CDR3 region has 12 residues. CDR1 is SGHRS, CDR2 YFSETQ, per germline. V was shortened by 3 bases and J by 2 bases, with 5 bases between the two germline ends. CDR3 protein: CASSYLQETQYL. The CDR3, as DNA: TGCGCCAGCAGCTATCTTCAAGAGACCCAGTACTTG.

For the CDR3, the DNA is TGTGCCAGCTCACGTGATGAGTCCTACGAGCAGTACTTC. Translating it yields CASSRDESYEQYF. The V call is TRBV18, the J call TRBJ2-7, with D unresolved. This CDR3 has 13 amino acids. Germline loops: CDR1 KGHSH, CDR2 LQKENI. V lost 4 bases to trimming and J lost 1 base, with 8 bases between them.

About this clonotype: A single base separates this from a much larger clone, so it may be a read error. This rearrangement joins TRBV5-1 to TRBJ2-5; weak D call: TRBD2 (6 bases). With the DNA end fitting TRBJ2-1 better, the J assignment may be wrong. The germline V gene has CDR1 SGHRS and CDR2 YFSETQ. This CDR3 region has 14 residues. The CDR3 reads CASSFGEVQETQFF. The CDR3 DNA is TGCGCCAGCAGCTTCGGGGAGGTACAAGAGACCCAGTTCTTC.

This clonotype was observed a single time. The chain carries TRBV2 and TRBJ1-2; 10 bases fit TRBD1. Per the germline V gene, CDR1 is SNHLY and CDR2 is FYNNEI. This CDR3 contains 15 residues. V shed 6 bases and J 3 bases; nucleotides not matched to a gene: 7. CDR3 in amino acids: CASRGGQGLHYGYTF. CDR3 sequence (DNA): TGTGCCAGCAGAGGGGGACAGGGGCTCCACTATGGCTACACCTTC.

The sample holds many counts of this clonotype. The chain is built from TRBV27 and TRBJ2-7; perhaps TRBD2 as D (6 bases). Trimming removed 0 bases at V and 2 bases at J, with 11 bases between. The CDR3 loop spans 15 amino acids. Germline-derived CDR1 and CDR2 are MNHEY and SMNVEV (reference sequence). CDR3 bases: TGTGCCAGCAGTTTATCGCCAGGGAGGACCTACGAGCAGTACTTC. It specifies CASSLSPGRTYEQYF.

The chain employs TRBV2 and TRBJ2-3; 7 bases fit TRBD1. The CDR3 runs 14 residues. J gave up 3 bases and V 7 bases, and 7 bases lay outside the gene matches. Germline CDR1 and CDR2: SNHLY and FYNNEI. The CDR3 DNA sequence: TGTGCCAGCACGACAGGGTGGATAACAGATACGCAGTATTTT. Its protein is CASTTGWITDTQYF.

The chain combines TRBV7-2 with TRBJ1-4, with D perhaps TRBD1 (5 bases). With 6 bases removed from V and 3 bases from J, the gap between germline ends came to 11 bases. The germline V gene encodes CDR1 SGHTA and CDR2 FQGNSA. The CDR3 covers 14 residues. The CDR3 DNA follows: TGTGCCAGCAGACTGACAGTCTCTAATGAAAAACTGTTTTTT. Its protein is CASRLTVSNEKLFF.

This clonotype was counted only a few times. The chain employs TRBV20-1 and TRBJ2-5; D is ambiguous. Trimming left V 0 bases short and J 5 bases short, with 13 bases between. The CDR3 covers 14 residues. The germline gives CDR1 DFQATT, CDR2 SNEGSKA (reference sequence). The CDR3 coding sequence is TGCAGTGCTAGAGATGGTGGGCTAGGGGAGACCCAGTACTTC. Its translation is CSARDGGLGETQYF.

V gene TRBV29-1 combines with J gene TRBJ2-7; TRBD2 agrees at 7 bases. Per the germline V gene, CDR1 is SQVTM and CDR2 is ANQGSEA. J gave up 11 bases and V 6 bases, and 25 bases lay outside the gene matches. This CDR3 contains 16 residues. CDR3 DNA sequence: TGCAGCGTGGGGTATGCGGGAGACCTGTTTGGAGGAGGGGAGTACTTC. Translation gives CSVGYAGDLFGGGEYF.

This clonotype came up a few times. The V call is TRBV24-1, the J call TRBJ2-1; 10 bases fit TRBD2. The germline V gene has CDR1 KGHDR and CDR2 SFDVKD. The CDR3 is 17 amino acids. The junction had 9 bases not matched to a gene; V was cut back by 3 bases and J by 5 bases. This CDR3 is CATSDPLLAGRHNEQFF. In DNA form, the CDR3 reads TGTGCCACCAGTGATCCGCTACTAGCGGGACGGCACAATGAGCAGTTCTTC.

This clonotype occurred a few times. The V gene is TRBV20-1, the J gene TRBJ1-2, with D perhaps matching TRBD1 (6 bases). The CDR3 totals 15 residues. Germline V lookup: CDR1 DFQATT, CDR2 SNEGSKA (reference sequence). Trimming stripped 3 bases from V and 8 bases from J, with 22 bases between. CDR3 coding DNA: TGCAGTGCTAGTCGCGGTGCTTCGGCGCAGGGGGGCTACACCTTC. It translates to CSASRGASAQGGYTF.

The chain couples TRBV7-2 to TRBJ2-3, with TRBD2 matching over 11 bases. Germline V gene lookup returns CDR1 SGHTA and CDR2 FQGNSA. This CDR3 comprises 17 residues. J was trimmed by 7 bases and V by 2 bases; bases with no gene match: 11. CDR3 DNA: TGTGCCAGCAGCTTAAAAGTATTACTAGCGGGGGCAAATACGCAGTATTTT. Translating it yields CASSLKVLLAGANTQYF.